The 23 T cell receptor beta chains in this list originate from one sample, sequenced in a study of control samples from healthy donors and cancer patients. Assay: immunoSEQ multiplex PCR; the TCRdb copy retains only in-frame clones and omits some. Among about 410,000 clones, around 90% were seen once, and the ten largest hold around 6.5%. The specimen was PBMCs. The receptors come from a middle-aged man with head and neck cancer.

The chain joins TRBV19 to TRBJ2-3; D is uncertain. The CDR3 sequence is 13 residues long. Trimming took off 1 base at V and 5 bases at J, with 7 bases between the two ends. Germline-derived CDR1 and CDR2 are LNHDA and SQIVND (reference sequence). CDR3 protein: CASSIVTGDTQYF. The CDR3, as DNA: TGTGCCAGTAGTATAGTAACGGGAGATACGCAGTATTTT.

The gene calls are TRBV6-5 and TRBJ2-3, with 7 bases that match TRBD2. The V gene end was trimmed by 7 bases and the J gene end by 0 bases; junction bases not matched to a gene: 4. Germline V lookup: CDR1 MNHEY, CDR2 SVGAGI. There are 14 residues in the CDR3. The CDR3 coding sequence is TGTGCCAGCACCCGCGGGAGAAGCACAGATACGCAGTATTTT. This codes for CASTRGRSTDTQYF.

This sequence joins TRBV11-3 and TRBJ2-3; TRBD1 aligns across 9 bases. Germline CDR1 is SGHNT and CDR2 is YENEEA. The CDR3 extends over 19 amino acids. V shed 5 bases and J 0 bases; nucleotides not matched to a gene: 15. CDR3 DNA sequence: TGTGCCAGCAGCATAGGGGGTGCGGGACAGGGTCCAAGCACAGATACGCAGTATTTT. It encodes CASSIGGAGQGPSTDTQYF. Full variable domain (outside the CDR3, taken from reference TRBV11-3 and TRBJ2-3): EAGVVQSPRYKIIEKKQPVAFWCNPISGHNTLYWYLQNLGQGPELLIRYENEEAVDDSQLPKDRFSAERLKGVDSTLKIQPAELGDSAVYLCASSIGGAGQGPSTDTQYFGPGTRLTVL.

The chain uses TRBV19 and TRBJ1-1; D gene unclear. V lost 1 base and J lost 0, with 9 bases in between. From germline, CDR1 is LNHDA and CDR2 SQIVND (reference sequence). The CDR3 totals 15 residues. The CDR3 coding sequence is TGTGCCAGTAGTATAGGGCGGAACATGAACACTGAAGCTTTCTTT. It codes for CASSIGRNMNTEAFF.

Turning to this clone: Compared with germline, one end of the junction differs, possibly owing to a read error. The chain has TRBV7-7 and TRBJ1-4, with 11 bases that match TRBD1. CDR3 size: 18 residues. Per the germline V gene, CDR1 is SSHAT and CDR2 is FNYEAQ (reference sequence). Here the CDR3 DNA reads TGTGCTAGCAGCCCTTGGACAGGGGGCCTTGGGACTAATGAAAAACTGTTTTTT. This translates into CASSPWTGGLGTNEKLFF.

Details on this clone: The sample has other DNA sequences that encode this CDR3 too. This chain connects TRBV18 to TRBJ2-7, with 7 positions matching TRBD1. The V and J ends lost 3 bases and 2 bases, in that order; junction bases with no gene match: 1. This CDR3 region has 13 residues. CDR1 is KGHSH and CDR2 is LQKENI in the germline V gene. CDR3 sequence: CASSPQGAYEQYF. Here the CDR3 DNA reads TGTGCCAGCTCACCTCAGGGGGCCTACGAGCAGTACTTC.

The chain couples TRBV5-1 to TRBJ2-3; TRBD2 matches at 8 bases. The CDR3 length is 17 residues. In germline, CDR1 is SGHRS, CDR2 YFSETQ. The junction had 11 bases not matched to a gene; V was cut back by 4 bases and J by 1 base. CDR3 sequence (DNA): TGCGCCAGCAGCATAACCGGGAGGGCTAGGGGCACAGATACGCAGTATTTT. This gives the protein CASSITGRARGTDTQYF.

The sample holds one count of this clone. The chain links TRBV6-5 to TRBJ1-1, with D possibly being TRBD1 (6 bases). Between the trimmed V and J ends, which lost 0 bases and 5 bases, there was a span of 13 bases. CDR1 MNHEY and CDR2 SVGAGI come from the germline V gene. The CDR3 loop spans 15 amino acids. CDR3 sequence reads: CASSYSRGGLTEAFF. CDR3 sequence (DNA): TGTGCCAGCAGTTACTCGAGAGGGGGGCTAACTGAAGCTTTCTTT.

The gene calls are TRBV28 and TRBJ2-3; D remains unclear. V was clipped by 6 bases and J by 1 base, with 14 bases between them. CDR1 MDHEN and CDR2 SYDVKM come from the germline V gene. CDR3 length: 15 residues. CDR3 sequence reads: CASSLLIARTDTQYF. CDR3 nucleotides: TGTGCCAGCAGCCTTCTCATTGCTCGCACAGATACGCAGTATTTT. The whole variable domain, remainder taken from reference TRBV28 and TRBJ2-3, is DVKVTQSSRYLVKRTGEKVFLECVQDMDHENMFWYRQDPGLGLRLIYFSYDVKMKEKGDIPEGYSVSREKKERFSLILESASTNQTSMYLCASSLLIARTDTQYFGPGTRLTVL.

The table lists this clone with a count of one. The chain combines TRBV19 with TRBJ2-3; D remains unclear. Germline V CDR1 and CDR2: LNHDA, SQIVND (reference sequence). This CDR3 is 14 amino acids long. Trimming cost V 5 bases and J 1 base, with 10 bases left between them. Here the CDR3 reads CASSPPGRTDTQYF. CDR3 in DNA: TGTGCCAGTAGTCCCCCAGGACGCACAGATACGCAGTATTTT.

The chain joins TRBV7-9 to TRBJ2-1; no clear D gene. The V gene lost 2 bases and the J gene lost 9 bases, with 29 bases spanning the gap. CDR3 size: 19 residues. Germline CDR1 reads SEHNR; CDR2 reads FQNEAQ (reference sequence). Here the CDR3 DNA reads TGTGCCAGCAGCTTATACCGATTCCAAAGGGCTCAAGTGTCGGGTGAGCAGTTCTTC. Translating gives CASSLYRFQRAQVSGEQFF. Complete variable domain (other parts from reference TRBV7-9 and TRBJ2-1): DTGVSQNPRHKITKRGQNVTFRCDPISEHNRLYWYRQTLGQGPEFLTYFQNEAQLEKSRLLSDRFSAERPKGSFSTLEIQRTEQGDSAMYLCASSLYRFQRAQVSGEQFFGPGTRLTVL.

The chain carries TRBV12-3 or TRBV12-4 and TRBJ1-2, with 8 bases that match TRBD1. This CDR3 is 13 amino acids long. Trimming cost V 5 bases and J 4 bases; bases outside gene matches: 3. CDR3 loop: CASSRDRIYGYTF. The DNA for the CDR3 is TGTGCCAGCAGTAGGGACAGGATCTATGGCTACACCTTC.

This chain links TRBV18 with TRBJ1-2; 8 nucleotides match TRBD1. This CDR3 has 18 amino acids. Germline V gives CDR1 KGHSH, CDR2 LQKENI. V shed 3 bases and J 4 bases; nucleotides not matched to a gene: 16. The CDR3, as DNA: TGTGCCAGCTCACCGTTCCCCCCTCTGACAGGGGCCTCCTATGGCTACACCTTC. This sequence encodes CASSPFPPLTGASYGYTF.

The V and J genes are TRBV10-3 and TRBJ1-1; D may be TRBD1 (5 bases). Between the trimmed V and J ends, which lost 2 bases and 3 bases, there was a span of 7 bases. This CDR3 has 13 amino acids. CDR1 and CDR2 (germline): ENHRY, SYGVKD. CDR3 sequence: CAISEGRDTEAFF. The CDR3 DNA is TGTGCCATCAGTGAGGGCAGGGACACTGAAGCTTTCTTT.

This chain connects TRBV7-9 to TRBJ2-1; 10 bases map to TRBD1. J gave up 7 bases and V 4 bases, and 7 bases lay outside the gene matches. Germline CDR1 is SEHNR and CDR2 is FQNEAQ (reference sequence). The CDR3 sequence is 15 residues long. The CDR3 sequence: CASSWTGTGENEQFF. The CDR3 DNA sequence: TGTGCCAGCAGCTGGACCGGGACAGGGGAGAATGAGCAGTTCTTC. The full variable domain, with the rest looked up from reference TRBV7-9 and TRBJ2-1, is DTGVSQNPRHKITKRGQNVTFRCDPISEHNRLYWYRQTLGQGPEFLTYFQNEAQLEKSRLLSDRFSAERPKGSFSTLEIQRTEQGDSAMYLCASSWTGTGENEQFFGPGTRLTVL.

A single count supports this clone. The chain uses TRBV3-1 (or the pseudogene TRBV3-2) and TRBJ1-1; D may be TRBD1 (5 bases). The CDR3 totals 17 residues. Germline assignment: CDR1 LGHDT and CDR2 YNNKEL (reference sequence). Between the trimmed V and J ends, which lost 2 bases and 1 base, there was a span of 17 bases. Here the CDR3 DNA reads TGTGCCAGCAGCCAAAAGGGACGGGCCAAGGGGAACACTGAAGCTTTCTTT. Its protein is CASSQKGRAKGNTEAFF.

In regard to this clone: The same CDR3 is also encoded by other DNA sequences in this sample. The chain has TRBV6-5 and TRBJ2-7; D remains ambiguous. CDR3 length: 14 residues. The V end was cut by 2 bases, the J end by 3 bases, with 11 bases between. Germline assignment: CDR1 MNHEY and CDR2 SVGAGI. Here the CDR3 reads CASSYADSFYEQYF. The CDR3, as DNA: TGTGCCAGCAGTTACGCCGACTCGTTCTACGAGCAGTACTTC.

The chain uses TRBV11-2 and TRBJ1-3, with D maybe TRBD1 (5 bases). The V end was cut by 3 bases, the J end by 0 bases, with 12 bases between. CDR3 length equals 16 residues. The germline CDR1 and CDR2 sequences are SGHAT and FQNNGV. The CDR3 here is CASSLRGRGSGNTIYF. Here the CDR3 DNA reads TGTGCCAGCAGCTTGAGGGGTAGGGGCTCTGGAAACACCATATATTTT.

The chain carries TRBV13 and TRBJ2-2, with 9 bases fitting TRBD1. The trim removed 5 bases at V and 7 bases at J, leaving 8 bases unmatched. This CDR3 is 15 amino acids long. The germline CDR1 and CDR2 sequences are PRHDT and FYEKMQ (reference sequence). CDR3 sequence: CASSVNRGRGGELFF. In DNA form, the CDR3 reads TGTGCCAGCAGCGTCAACAGGGGGCGAGGCGGGGAGCTGTTTTTT.

The rearrangement uses TRBV25-1 and TRBJ2-1; D remains ambiguous. Trimming pared 4 bases from V and 8 bases from J, leaving 3 bases between. Germline CDR1 is MGHDK and CDR2 is SYGVNS. The CDR3 length is 10 residues. The CDR3 reads CASSADEQFF. CDR3 sequence (DNA): TGTGCCAGCAGTGCGGATGAGCAGTTCTTC.

The rearrangement joins TRBV19 to TRBJ2-7; TRBD2 agrees at 11 bases. CDR1 LNHDA and CDR2 SQIVND come from the germline V gene (reference sequence). After removal of 3 bases from V and 1 base from J, the junction contained 17 bases not matched to a gene. The CDR3 extends over 20 amino acids. The DNA of the CDR3 is TGTGCCAGTAGTATCTCTCTCTCGGCTAGCGGGAGGAGAGGGTCCTACGAGCAGTACTTC. Protein: CASSISLSASGRRGSYEQYF. Complete variable domain (other parts from reference TRBV19 and TRBJ2-7): DGGITQSPKYLFRKEGQNVTLSCEQNLNHDAMYWYRQDPGQGLRLIYYSQIVNDFQKGDIAEGYSVSREKKESFPLTVTSAQKNPTAFYLCASSISLSASGRRGSYEQYFGPGTRLTVT.

The chain links TRBV10-3 to TRBJ1-1; D is unclear. The germline V gene has CDR1 ENHRY and CDR2 SYGVKD. The CDR3 is made up of 15 amino acids. The V and J ends lost 6 bases and 1 base respectively, with 15 bases between them. As DNA, the CDR3 is TGTGCCATCAGGGGCTCCGTGGAGGCGAACACTGAAGCTTTCTTT. This encodes CAIRGSVEANTEAFF.

This clone has a single count. This chain joins TRBV3-1 (or the pseudogene TRBV3-2) and TRBJ1-6; unclear D gene. Germline CDR1 reads LGHDT; CDR2 reads YNNKEL (reference sequence). The germline V and J ends were trimmed by 1 base and 16 bases, with 8 bases remaining between them. The CDR3 has 11 residues. The CDR3 DNA sequence: TGTGCCAGCAGCCAAGTGGGCCTACTCCACTTT. Amino acid sequence: CASSQVGLLHF.